Below are 15 T cell receptor beta chains sequenced from a single sample in a study of follicular helper T cells after annual influenza vaccination. Here immunoSEQ multiplex PCR was the method, and the copy in TCRdb shows in-frame clones only, minus some. The data hold thousands of clones, with around 90% observed a single time. Time point noted: 2015-2016 season, pre-vaccination. Specimen: CXCR5+ CD38- circulating T follicular helper cells from blood, collected on the day of influenza vaccination. Subset: circulating Tfh, non-naive CD4+CXCR5+PD-1+ (ICOS+CD38+ or ICOS-CD38-). The origin of the receptors is an adult who received the influenza vaccine.

The chain carries TRBV21-1 and TRBJ2-4; TRBD1, the table's D call, was not compared with the DNA. TRBV21-1 constitutes a pseudogene. CDR3 length equals 18 residues. CDR3: CASRPKMGQGLAKNIQYF. The CDR3 DNA sequence: TGTGCCAGCAGGCCCAAGATGGGACAGGGACTAGCCAAAAACATTCAGTACTTC.

The chain employs TRBV6-6 and TRBJ1-6; D unclear. V lost 4 bases to trimming and J lost 9 bases, with 7 bases between them. Germline V gives CDR1 MNHNY, CDR2 SVGAGI (reference sequence). This CDR3 is 12 amino acids long. The CDR3 sequence is CASSSTVSPLHF. Written as DNA, the CDR3 is TGTGCCAGCAGTTCGACCGTTTCACCCCTCCACTTT.

The V gene is TRBV28, the J gene TRBJ1-2; D perhaps matches TRBD1 (5 bases). Trimming stripped 6 bases from V and 8 bases from J, with 10 bases between. The CDR3 spans 11 residues. Germline V gives CDR1 MDHEN, CDR2 SYDVKM. The CDR3 here is CASRGRGGYTF. The CDR3 nucleotides read TGTGCCAGCAGGGGGCGAGGAGGCTACACCTTC.

V gene TRBV4-3 combines with J gene TRBJ2-3; D may match TRBD1 or TRBD2 (5 bases each). Trimming cost V 4 bases and J 4 bases, with 9 bases left between them. In germline, CDR1 is LGHNA, CDR2 YSLEER. CDR3 length: 13 amino acids. Here the CDR3 reads CASSRGAPDTQYF. CDR3 nucleotides: TGCGCCAGCAGCCGAGGGGCCCCAGATACGCAGTATTTT.

The chain carries TRBV7-2 and TRBJ2-3, with a possible D match to TRBD1 (5 bases). There are 14 residues in the CDR3. V gave up 0 bases and J gave up 2 bases, with 6 bases separating them. Per the germline V gene, CDR1 is SGHTA and CDR2 is FQGNSA. The CDR3 sequence: CASSLAGHTDTQYF. CDR3 nucleotides: TGTGCCAGCAGCTTAGCGGGGCACACAGATACGCAGTATTTT.

The chain joins TRBV30 to TRBJ2-7; D not resolved. The CDR3 sequence is 12 residues long. The ends were cut back, 2 bases at V and 7 bases at J, with 12 bases in the middle. Germline CDR1 reads GTSNPN; CDR2 reads SVGIG (reference sequence). CDR3 coding DNA: TGTGCCTGGAGTTCGACTCCGCTGGAGCAGTACTTC. This translates into CAWSSTPLEQYF. Using reference TRBV30 and TRBJ2-7 for the parts outside the CDR3, the full variable domain is SQTIHQWPATLVQPVGSPLSLECTVEGTSNPNLYWYRQAAGRGLQLLFYSVGIGQISSEVPQNLSASRPQDRQFILSSKKLLLSDSGFYLCAWSSTPLEQYFGPGTRLTVT.

This clone was counted a few times. The chain uses TRBV10-1 and TRBJ2-2; D is undetermined. Germline V gene data show CDR1 as WNHNN and CDR2 as SYGVQD (reference sequence). Trimming removed 3 bases at V and 4 bases at J, with 6 bases between. The CDR3 extends over 13 amino acids. CDR3 in amino acids: CASSEFSTGELFF. The CDR3 DNA reads TGCGCCAGCAGTGAATTCAGCACCGGGGAGCTGTTTTTT.

The chain couples TRBV25-1 to TRBJ1-1; 7 nucleotides line up with TRBD1. The CDR3 extends over 16 amino acids. The V gene end was trimmed by 4 bases and the J gene end by 1 base; junction bases not matched to a gene: 9. From germline, CDR1 is MGHDK and CDR2 SYGVNS. The CDR3, as DNA: TGTGCCAGCAGTGCCATCCTGGGACAGAAGAACACTGAAGCTTTCTTT. As protein: CASSAILGQKNTEAFF.

The chain employs TRBV5-1 and TRBJ1-1; D not certain. This CDR3 has 14 residues. Germline CDR1 reads SGHRS; CDR2 reads YFSETQ. V was shortened by 6 bases and J by 0 bases, with 12 bases between the two germline ends. The CDR3 is CASKAESMNTEAFF. The CDR3 DNA reads as TGCGCCAGCAAGGCAGAGTCAATGAACACTGAAGCTTTCTTT.

This clone was observed once. The chain carries TRBV15 and TRBJ1-3, with 7 bases identical to TRBD1. Germline trimming cut 5 bases from V and 2 bases from J; bases unmatched to any gene: 6. CDR1 is LNHNV, CDR2 YYDKDF, per germline (reference sequence). This CDR3 region has 15 residues. CDR3 DNA: TGTGCCACCAGCGTGAAAACAGGGGCTGGAAACACCATATATTTT. It specifies CATSVKTGAGNTIYF.

The rearrangement uses TRBV21-1 and TRBJ2-7; TRBD1, the D gene given by the table, was not confirmed from the DNA. TRBV21-1 is tagged as a pseudogene. The CDR3 is 14 amino acids. Here the CDR3 DNA reads TGTGCCAGCAGAGCAAGGTCGATGGGGCACGAGCAGTACTTC. Protein sequence: CASRARSMGHEQYF.

The chain uses TRBV9 and TRBJ2-1; TRBD2 aligns across 9 bases. CDR3 size: 14 residues. Germline assignment: CDR1 SGDLS and CDR2 YYNGEE. Trimming removed 4 bases from V and 7 bases from J; junction bases left unmatched: 6. The chain's CDR3 is CASSIPAGGNEQFF. In nucleotides, the CDR3 is TGTGCCAGCAGCATCCCTGCGGGGGGGAATGAGCAGTTCTTC.

The chain has TRBV27 and TRBJ1-5, with D perhaps TRBD1 (6 bases). This CDR3 is built from 16 residues. Trimming left V 6 bases short and J 8 bases short, with 23 bases between. CDR1 is MNHEY and CDR2 is SMNVEV in the germline V gene (reference sequence). The CDR3 coding sequence is TGTGCCAGCAGCCAACAAGGGGGGCTTACTGAGAAGCCCCAGCATTTT. Translating it yields CASSQQGGLTEKPQHF.

The chain has TRBV27 and TRBJ1-2; possibly TRBD1 for D (5 bases). V lost 6 bases and J lost 4, with 12 bases in between. This CDR3 is built from 13 residues. Germline loops: CDR1 MNHEY, CDR2 SMNVEV (reference sequence). CDR3 sequence reads: CASRWRGGYGYTF. The DNA for the CDR3 is TGTGCCAGCAGGTGGAGGGGCGGCTATGGCTACACCTTC.

This clone was recorded only once. V usage is TRBV15 and J usage is TRBJ1-3; no clear D. There are 14 residues in the CDR3. The germline V gene encodes CDR1 LNHNV and CDR2 YYDKDF (reference sequence). V lost 0 bases and J 0 bases, leaving 3 bases between the germline ends. The CDR3 sequence: CATSREVSGNTIYF. CDR3 in DNA: TGTGCCACCAGCAGAGAGGTCTCTGGAAACACCATATATTTT.